Presented here are 11 T cell receptor beta chains from one specimen sequenced in a study of T cells in Graves' hyperthyroidism and ophthalmopathy. TCR beta CDR3 region amplification was performed from RNA transcripts. Initially, a first-round RT-PCR of the TCR CDR3 employed the HTBI primer set. TCRdb passed the multiplex PCR reads through MiXCR, listing each CDR3 protein once. The sample carries 550,000 to 700,000 distinct CDR3 sequences, just over 45% recorded once. Sequencing was done on a sample of peripheral blood or thyroid tissue (not recorded which). The receptors here all came from an adult woman with Graves' disease, either hyperthyroidism or ophthalmopathy (not recorded which).

The J gene is TRBJ1-1, the V gene TRBV10-2, with 7 positions matching TRBD1. The V gene's germline CDR1 is WSHSY and CDR2 SAAADI. The CDR3 is 13 residues long. The J segment lost 0 bases and the V segment lost 8 bases, leaving 3 bases of the junction unmatched. The DNA of the CDR3 is TGCGCCAGCCAGGGACAGATGAACACTGAAGCTTTCTTT. This encodes CASQGQMNTEAFF.

In its sample, this clonotype was seen a few times. The chain uses TRBV19 and TRBJ1-5; 9 bases fit TRBD1. With V trimmed by 7 bases and J by 4 bases, 14 bases remained unmatched. This CDR3 comprises 17 residues. From germline, CDR1 is LNHDA and CDR2 SQIVND (reference sequence). This CDR3 reads CASTIPGQGWSNQPQHF. The DNA of the CDR3 is TGTGCCAGTACTATCCCCGGACAGGGGTGGTCGAATCAGCCCCAGCATTTT.

V gene TRBV5-6 combines with J gene TRBJ1-2; 11 nucleotides match TRBD1. Trimming cost V 4 bases and J 5 bases; bases outside gene matches: 4. Germline V gives CDR1 SGHDT, CDR2 YYEEEE. The CDR3 runs 14 residues. Written as DNA, the CDR3 is TGTGCCAGCAGCCCGGACAGGGGGCGTTATGGCTACACCTTC. Protein product: CASSPDRGRYGYTF.

This clonotype occurred many times. The V call is TRBV7-2, the J call TRBJ1-2; D ambiguous. V shed 4 bases and J shed 5 bases, with 14 bases lying between them. Germline V lookup: CDR1 SGHTA, CDR2 FQGNSA. The CDR3 has 14 residues. CDR3 sequence (DNA): TGTGCCAGCAGCTCTCGGACGGATACATATGGCTACACCTTC. It yields the protein CASSSRTDTYGYTF.

The table lists this clonotype with many counts. The genes are TRBV9 and TRBJ1-2; D is unclear. Germline CDR1 and CDR2: SGDLS and YYNGEE. This CDR3 comprises 12 residues. Trimming cost V 5 bases and J 6 bases, with 11 bases left between them. The CDR3 bases are TGTGCCAGCAGGGGCGCGTCCGATGGCTACACCTTC. It yields the protein CASRGASDGYTF.

Only a few counts were recorded for this clonotype. It may be a read error: a sequence one base away is much more abundant. The chain links TRBV20-1 to TRBJ2-5; 7 positions agree with TRBD2. Germline loops: CDR1 DFQATT, CDR2 SNEGSKA (reference sequence). CDR3 length equals 12 residues. Here the CDR3 reads CGASGSQETQYF. Here the CDR3 DNA reads TGCGGTGCTAGCGGCAGCCAAGAGACCCAGTACTTC.

Many counts were recorded for this clonotype. The rearrangement joins TRBV9 to TRBJ1-2, with 9 bases matching TRBD1. Trimming took 3 bases from V and 3 from J; bases not matched to a gene: 6. The CDR3 sequence is 15 residues long. Germline V gene sequence: CDR1 SGDLS, CDR2 YYNGEE. The CDR3 sequence is CASSAQGALDYGYTF. The CDR3 nucleotides read TGTGCCAGCAGCGCACAGGGGGCGCTGGACTATGGCTACACCTTC.

This chain uses TRBV10-3 with TRBJ2-7, with TRBD2 matching over 11 bases. This CDR3 region has 15 residues. Germline assignment: CDR1 ENHRY and CDR2 SYGVKD. Trimming cost V 11 bases and J 4 bases; bases outside gene matches: 13. The CDR3 coding sequence is TGTGCCGTCTCCCCTACTAGCGGGAGTGAATACGAGCAGTACTTC. Translating gives CAVSPTSGSEYEQYF.

Comments on this clonotype: A much larger clone is a single base away; this may be a read error. The chain recombines TRBV19 with TRBJ1-1; no firm D call. CDR1 is LNHDA and CDR2 is SQIVND in the germline V gene (reference sequence). This CDR3 comprises 13 residues. The CDR3 protein is CAGSSQMNTEAFF. For the CDR3, the DNA is TGTGCCGGTAGTTCCCAGATGAACACTGAAGCTTTCTTT.

The gene calls are TRBV28 and TRBJ1-1, with a possible D match to TRBD1 (6 bases). CDR3 size: 15 residues. V dropped 5 bases and J dropped 5 bases, with 18 bases sitting between them. The germline V gene encodes CDR1 MDHEN and CDR2 SYDVKM. CDR3 coding DNA: TGTGCCAGCAGTCTCCCGGACAGAACCGGTACTGAAGCTTTCTTT. Translating it yields CASSLPDRTGTEAFF. Combining the CDR3 with reference TRBV28 and TRBJ1-1 gives the whole variable domain DVKVTQSSRYLVKRTGEKVFLECVQDMDHENMFWYRQDPGLGLRLIYFSYDVKMKEKGDIPEGYSVSREKKERFSLILESASTNQTSMYLCASSLPDRTGTEAFFGQGTRLTVV.

The V call is TRBV7-9, the J call TRBJ1-5, with unresolved D. The CDR3 totals 16 residues. V was shortened by 5 bases and J by 2 bases, with 16 bases between the two germline ends. Looked up from germline, CDR1 is SEHNR and CDR2 is FQNEAQ (reference sequence). The CDR3 region is CASSPRNRLGNQPQHF. The CDR3 nucleotides are TGTGCCAGCAGCCCCAGGAACCGACTTGGCAATCAGCCCCAGCATTTT.